The text below deals with one T cell receptor (beta chain). Its specific antigen is unknown. No much larger clonotype is one base removed from it; base qualities were not supplied. The junction shows trimming of 8 bases on V and 5 bases on J, and the gene matches do not reach 5 bases of it. The CDR3 measures 14 amino acids from cysteine to phenylalanine. The kept DNA is CDR3 alone, 42 bases in frame from the first base. The germline V gene gives CDR1 as MNHNS and CDR2 as SASEGT. The data stem from a study of OX40 agonist ivuxolimab in advanced cancers. Looking at the study overall: Ivuxolimab, which targeted the costimulatory receptor OX40 (CD134), was an agonistic, fully human IgG2 monoclonal antibody. The paper reports the monotherapy dose-escalation portion (N of about 50 patients) of the phase I ivuxolimab trial. Intravenous ivuxolimab was administered to patients every 2 weeks at six dose levels: 0.01, 0.1, 0.3, 1.5, 3 and 10 mg/kg. Partial responses were achieved by three dose-escalation patients, of whom one had hepatocellular carcinoma and two had cutaneous melanoma. A male proportion of 70% to 90% and a mean age of roughly 58 years, ranging from roughly 20 to 80, were recorded for the dose-escalation cohort. Peripheral TCRbeta sequencing aimed to test whether ivuxolimab altered TCR sequence diversity and caused clonal T-cell expansion. Of the 52 patients in dose escalation, 19 had hepatocellular carcinoma, some 15 had melanoma, 9 had renal cell carcinoma and 9 had head and neck cancer. Patients were allowed to have had prior anti-PD-1, anti-PD-L1 or anti-CTLA-4 therapy, and 40% of the dose-escalation patients had previously received checkpoint inhibitors. Study-level results and caveats: After ivuxolimab, CD8+ T cells had more expanded clones than CD4+ T cells on average. In partial responders in the 0.1-3.0 mg/kg groups, normalized peripheral clonal expansion was found to be among the lowest, especially among CD8+ T cells. At doses from 0.1 to 3.0 mg/kg, clonal expansion was seen in both CD4+ and CD8+ blood T cells between baseline and week 6. Low levels of normalized T-cell clonal expansion were also seen in some patients who did not respond. Antigen specificity was not determined for the clonally expanded peripheral T cells.

For sequencing of the TCRbeta CDR3 region, genomic DNA was extracted from the sorted cells. The immunoSEQ Assay was used to sequence the TCRbeta CDR3 regions. The clones in this table, taken by TCRdb from immuneACCESS, are in-frame only. Not every clone is retained; where verified, under half of the shortfall comes from an unresolved V gene, and the cause of the rest is unknown. This sample has about 21,000 clones in its table, and around 86% of those were observed once. The top ten hold about 17% of the sample. The trial excluded patients who had a history of autoimmune disease or who were on systemic immunosuppression. Peripheral blood for TCR sequencing was drawn from every dose cohort at baseline, at cycle 4 day 1 and at cycle 7 day 1. Samples were obtained from an open-label, multicenter, first-in-human phase I dose-escalation trial of ivuxolimab. Adults with locally advanced or metastatic melanoma, renal cell, hepatocellular, or head and neck squamous cell carcinoma were enrolled in the trial. Before TCR sequencing, CD4+ and CD8+ T cells were separately sorted from peripheral blood.

Here the chain combines TRBV6-1 and TRBJ1-6, and 8 junction bases match TRBD1. This sequence was found in an adult with an advanced solid tumor such as melanoma, head and neck, liver or kidney cancer. The specimen comprised CD4+ or CD8+ T cells sorted from blood, sampled in a trial of the OX40 agonist ivuxolimab. The DNA sequence is TGTGCCAGCTGCCCGACAGGGGATAATTCACCCCTCCACTTT. Its amino acids are CASCPTGDNSPLHF.